A selection of T cell receptor beta chains follows, all from one sample in a study of T cells after yellow fever vaccination. TCRdb reprocessed the 5' RACE reads via MiXCR and lists one record per CDR3 protein. The table lists 310,000 or so distinct CDR3 sequences, 3.6% of them singletons. Sequencing used PBMCs, obtained on the day of the yellow fever booster vaccination. The receptors derive from a man between 18 and 35 years old who received the YFV17D yellow fever vaccine. Each CDR3 is given with its conserved first and last residue. A D gene is named only where the DNA matches it firmly. The size field is filled for only some rows; it gives once, few, many or a size class.

NA,many,TRBJ2-3,TRBV9,CASSVGRLGPTDTQYF,TGTGCCAGCAGCGTAGGGCGGCTAGGCCCCACAGATACGCAGTATTTT
TRBD1,few,TRBJ1-6,TRBV7-2,CASSSASGTGWGSPLHF,TGTGCCAGCAGCTCAGCCTCCGGGACAGGGTGGGGATCACCCCTCCACTTT
NA,NA,TRBJ2-5,TRBV28,CASATRPLRGRETQYF,TGTGCCAGCGCCACTAGGCCGTTGCGGGGCCGGGAGACCCAGTACTTC
NA,NA,TRBJ1-5,TRBV5-5,CASSSGLGTGPQHF,TGTGCCAGCAGCTCAGGGCTAGGAACCGGGCCCCAGCATTTT
NA,many,TRBJ2-4,TRBV4-1,CASSQDGTGSKNIQYF,TGCGCCAGCAGCCAAGATGGGACTGGGAGTAAAAACATTCAGTACTTC
TRBD1,many,TRBJ2-7,TRBV20-1,CSASDRGVYEQYF,TGCAGTGCATCGGACAGGGGGGTCTACGAGCAGTACTTC
TRBD1,many,TRBJ1-1,TRBV7-2,CASSRQGLTEAFF,TGTGCCAGCAGCCGACAGGGGTTAACTGAAGCTTTCTTT
NA,few,TRBJ2-3,TRBV5-4,CASSAPGGTDTQYF,TGTGCCAGCAGCGCTCCCGGGGGCACAGATACGCAGTATTTT
TRBD2,many,TRBJ2-5,TRBV11-2,CASSLAGGPAGTQYF,TGTGCCAGCAGCTTAGCGGGGGGTCCCGCGGGGACCCAGTACTTC
TRBD1,many,TRBJ2-7,TRBV5-6,CASTMDSRTGQHPSYEQYF,TGTGCCAGCACAATGGATTCTAGGACAGGGCAGCATCCATCCTACGAGCAGTACTTC
TRBD1,NA,TRBJ1-4,TRBV4-3,CASSQGKQGAFEKLFF,TGCGCCAGCAGCCAAGGGAAACAGGGGGCGTTTGAAAAACTGTTTTTT
TRBD1,many,TRBJ2-1,TRBV6-1,CASSEKGAYYNEQFF,TGTGCCAGCAGTGAAAAGGGGGCCTATTACAATGAGCAGTTCTTC
TRBD1,many,TRBJ2-3,TRBV20-1,CSAREFTGAADTQYF,TGCAGTGCTAGAGAGTTTACAGGGGCCGCAGATACGCAGTATTTT
TRBD1,few,TRBJ2-3,TRBV5-1,CASSLVGQHLTDTQYF,TGCGCCAGCAGCTTGGTGGGACAGCACCTCACAGATACGCAGTATTTT
NA,NA,TRBJ2-7,TRBV9,CASSVGGDRAYEQYF,TGTGCCAGCAGCGTAGGAGGGGACCGCGCCTACGAGCAGTACTTC
NA,NA,TRBJ2-2,TRBV4-3,CASSQDFDWGELFF,TGCGCCAGCAGCCAAGATTTTGACTGGGGGGAGCTGTTTTTT
NA,few,TRBJ2-7,TRBV19,CASSISPASYEQYF,TGTGCCAGTAGTATTTCCCCAGCCTCCTACGAGCAGTACTTC
NA,NA,TRBJ2-7,TRBV4-1,CASSENGGYEQYF,TGCGCCAGCAGCGAAAATGGGGGGTACGAGCAGTACTTC
TRBD2,NA,TRBJ2-3,TRBV5-1,CASSLELAGGDTQYF,TGCGCCAGCAGCTTGGAGCTAGCGGGGGGGGATACGCAGTATTTT
NA,NA,TRBJ1-6,TRBV2,CASSQEIYNSPLHF,TGTGCCAGCAGCCAGGAAATCTATAATTCACCCCTCCACTTT
TRBD2,NA,TRBJ2-5,TRBV29-1,CSVESASGETQYF,TGCAGCGTTGAATCGGCTAGCGGGGAGACCCAGTACTTC
NA,many,TRBJ1-2,TRBV7-9,CASSLDQAYGYTF,TGTGCCAGCAGCTTAGACCAGGCTTATGGCTACACCTTC
TRBD2,many,TRBJ2-1,TRBV7-2,CASSLRGAVFYNEQFF,TGTGCCAGCAGCTTGCGGGGGGCGGTGTTCTACAATGAGCAGTTCTTC
NA,many,TRBJ2-7,TRBV7-2,CASSLDLGPSYEQYF,TGTGCCAGCAGCTTAGATCTGGGGCCCTCCTACGAGCAGTACTTC
TRBD1,many,TRBJ2-1,TRBV6-5,CASSYWPGQGSDEQFF,TGTGCCAGCAGTTACTGGCCGGGACAGGGCAGCGATGAGCAGTTCTTC
TRBD2,many,TRBJ2-7,TRBV5-1,CASTSGGTNAPEQYF,TGCGCCAGCACCTCCGGGGGGACGAATGCTCCCGAGCAGTACTTC
NA,many,TRBJ1-2,TRBV11-2,CASSLLQGDYGYTF,TGTGCCAGCAGCCTACTCCAGGGTGACTATGGCTACACCTTC
TRBD2,many,TRBJ2-7,TRBV5-5,CASRSGGDWDEQYF,TGTGCCTCTCGGAGCGGGGGGGATTGGGACGAGCAGTACTTC
NA,many,TRBJ2-2,TRBV29-1,CSVLYRPTGELFF,TGCAGCGTTCTGTACAGACCCACCGGGGAGCTGTTTTTT
TRBD1,few,TRBJ1-2,TRBV6-5,CASSYLIGQGAGYGYTF,TGTGCCAGCAGTTACCTGATCGGACAGGGGGCCGGCTATGGCTACACCTTC
NA,NA,TRBJ2-3,TRBV6-6,CASTHQGGLSTDTQYF,TGTGCCAGCACCCACCAAGGGGGGCTAAGCACAGATACGCAGTATTTT
NA,many,TRBJ2-1,TRBV4-1,CASSQEGGGNEQFF,TGCGCCAGCAGCCAAGAAGGCGGAGGGAATGAGCAGTTCTTC
NA,many,TRBJ2-4,TRBV7-6,CASSPEQDTGDIQYF,TGTGCCAGCAGCCCCGAGCAGGATACCGGGGACATTCAGTACTTC
NA,NA,TRBJ2-6,TRBV12-5,CASGLFGGALAGANVLTF,TGTGCTAGTGGTTTGTTTGGGGGGGCGCTAGCTGGGGCCAACGTCCTGACTTTC
NA,NA,TRBJ2-5,TRBV7-6,CASSLFRGMETQYF,TGTGCCAGCAGCTTATTTCGGGGGATGGAGACCCAGTACTTC
NA,NA,TRBJ2-2,TRBV10-3,CAISAHLQGNGELFF,TGTGCCATCAGTGCCCACCTACAGGGAAACGGGGAGCTGTTTTTT
NA,few,TRBJ1-4,TRBV20-1,CSARDLPDRAWANEKLFF,TGCAGTGCTAGAGATTTGCCTGATAGGGCTTGGGCTAATGAAAAACTGTTTTTT
TRBD2,NA,TRBJ2-3,TRBV10-3,CAISRGGTDTQYF,TGTGCCATCAGCCGGGGAGGGACAGATACGCAGTATTTT
NA,NA,TRBJ1-2,TRBV4-2,CASSPGQGRNGYTF,TGTGCCAGCAGCCCCGGCCAGGGGCGGAATGGCTACACCTTC
NA,many,TRBJ2-3,TRBV6-5,CASSNRLGSTQYF,TGTGCCAGCAGTAACCGACTAGGTAGTACGCAGTATTTT
TRBD1,many,TRBJ2-5,TRBV6-5,CATTGGQETQYF,TGTGCCACAACAGGGGGCCAAGAGACCCAGTACTTC